The source of this T cell receptor (beta chain) is a study of T cells after yellow fever vaccination. This clonotype was found many times. TCRdb re-analysed the 5' RACE reads in MiXCR, keeping a single row per CDR3 protein. The sample lists some 290,000 distinct CDR3 sequences; around a tenth were seen once. The germline V gene has CDR1 SEHNR and CDR2 FQNEAQ (reference sequence). The CDR3 totals 13 residues. With 5 bases removed from V and 5 bases from J, the gap between germline ends came to 12 bases. This clonotype was obtained from a man aged 18 to 29 who received the YFV17D yellow fever vaccine. This specimen consisted of CD4+ T cells sorted from PBMCs, obtained 45 days after the yellow fever booster vaccination. V gene TRBV7-9 combines with J gene TRBJ1-1, with unresolved D. CDR3 loop: CASSRRLDTEAFF. CDR3 DNA sequence: TGTGCCAGCAGCCGCAGATTGGATACTGAAGCTTTCTTT.